This paragraph covers one TCR beta chain sequence. The antigen is unknown. This sample is drawn from a study of OX40 agonist ivuxolimab in advanced cancers. Study-wide background: Two cutaneous melanoma patients and one hepatocellular carcinoma patient, three in all, had partial responses.

Study findings and constraints: Clonal expansion from baseline to week 6 occurred in both CD4+ and CD8+ T cells. Researchers report that CD8+ T cells had, on average, more expanded clones than CD4+.

V lost 6 bases to trimming and J lost 0 bases, with 6 bases between them. The CDR3 is made up of 13 amino acids. Germline V gives CDR1 MRHNA, CDR2 SNTAGT. Sequencing used immunoSEQ multiplex PCR; TCRdb keeps in-frame clones, though not all of them. The table includes over 30,000 clones, over 80% detected once. The chain joins TRBV6-4 to TRBJ1-5, with D tentatively TRBD1 (5 bases). The TCR comes from an adult with an advanced solid tumor such as melanoma, head and neck, liver or kidney cancer. Specimen: CD4+ or CD8+ T cells sorted from blood, collected in a trial of the OX40 agonist ivuxolimab. The DNA for the CDR3 is TGTGCCAGCAGCCAGGGTAGCAATCAGCCCCAGCATTTT. Amino acids: CASSQGSNQPQHF.